This T cell receptor (beta chain) is from a study of blood T cell repertoires in COVID-19. Study as a whole: The United States, Italy and Spain were the sources of the acute and convalescent COVID-19 samples. Sources were T cells, B-cell-depleted T cells, or PBMCs; the material itself was cDNA or gDNA.

In the authors' workflow: Estimation of nucleated cell counts was performed using reference gene primer amplification. TCRdb keeps only in-frame clones here, not all; method: immunoSEQ multiplex PCR. The V and J calls and the clone size are those of that table, but D and trimming were determined from the DNA. The repertoire holds about 67,000 clones, with around 87% as singletons. This clone was counted between two and nine times. Germline CDR1 and CDR2: MDHEN and SYDVKM. Trimming pared 5 bases from V and 7 bases from J, leaving 12 bases between. This CDR3 contains 12 residues. This rearrangement joins TRBV28 to TRBJ2-7; the D gene is possibly TRBD1 (5 bases). Specimen: peripheral blood. This clonotype was obtained from a man in his fifties or sixties with active COVID-19. The CDR3: CASSPQGWEQYF. CDR3 DNA sequence: TGTGCCAGCAGTCCCCAGGGTTGGGAGCAGTACTTC.